One and the same sample provided the 17 T cell receptor beta chains below, sequenced in a study of early stage breast cancer tumors. Generated by immunoSEQ multiplex PCR, the TCRdb table keeps only in-frame clones and is missing some. The sample lists fewer than 90,000 clones, roughly three quarters occurring once. The sequenced material came from blood. These receptors all stem from a person between 55 and 69 years old with breast cancer.

The rearrangement links TRBV6-1 to TRBJ2-3; tentatively, D is TRBD1 (5 bases). V was pared by 2 bases and J by 5 bases, with 17 bases between. The CDR3 has 16 residues. In germline, CDR1 is MNHNS, CDR2 SASEGT. The CDR3 DNA sequence: TGTGCCAGCAGTGAAAGGATGGGGCGCGAAAAAGATACGCAGTATTTT. Amino acid sequence: CASSERMGREKDTQYF.

This sequence joins TRBV28 and TRBJ1-3, with a possible D match to TRBD1 (5 bases). The CDR3 loop spans 15 amino acids. Germline V gene data show CDR1 as MDHEN and CDR2 as SYDVKM. The V gene lost 6 bases and the J gene lost 2 bases, with 14 bases spanning the gap. The DNA of the CDR3 is TGTGCCAGCAGCCCGGGGCGACTGGCTGGAAACACCATATATTTT. Its translation is CASSPGRLAGNTIYF.

The V call is TRBV9, the J call TRBJ2-1; no definite D call. The CDR3 covers 10 residues. V was clipped by 10 bases and J by 6 bases, with 8 bases between them. Germline CDR1 reads SGDLS; CDR2 reads YYNGEE. The CDR3, as DNA: TGTGCCCCTCCATCCAATGAGCAGTTCTTC. Protein sequence: CAPPSNEQFF.

This clone was seen only a few times. The chain couples TRBV7-9 to TRBJ2-5, with a possible D match to TRBD2 (6 bases). Trimming took 5 bases from V and 5 from J, leaving 15 bases between them. In germline, CDR1 is SEHNR, CDR2 FQNEAQ (reference sequence). The CDR3 has 14 residues. CDR3: CASSRTGDWETQYF. The CDR3 coding sequence is TGTGCCAGCAGCCGAACGGGGGATTGGGAGACCCAGTACTTC. The full variable domain, rest sourced from reference TRBV7-9 and TRBJ2-5, is DTGVSQNPRHKITKRGQNVTFRCDPISEHNRLYWYRQTLGQGPEFLTYFQNEAQLEKSRLLSDRFSAERPKGSFSTLEIQRTEQGDSAMYLCASSRTGDWETQYFGPGTRLLVL.

The V call is TRBV28, the J call TRBJ1-2; D uncertain. The V and J ends lost 6 bases and 5 bases respectively, with 10 bases between them. The CDR3 runs to 12 residues. Germline values: CDR1 MDHEN, CDR2 SYDVKM. In nucleotides, the CDR3 is TGTGCCAGCAGGGAGGCCGGGTATGGCTACACCTTC. Protein: CASREAGYGYTF.

The chain is built from TRBV7-8 and TRBJ1-1; TRBD1 is a possible D gene (5 bases). In germline, CDR1 is SGHVS, CDR2 FQNEAQ. Trimming cost V 5 bases and J 1 base, with 8 bases left between them. The CDR3 consists of 13 residues. The CDR3 here is CASSIDRNTEAFF. The CDR3 DNA reads TGTGCCAGCAGCATCGACAGGAACACTGAAGCTTTCTTT.

The chain combines TRBV2 with TRBJ1-3; perhaps TRBD1 as D (6 bases). The germline V gene has CDR1 SNHLY and CDR2 FYNNEI. This CDR3 spans 14 amino acids. V was cut by 6 bases and J by 4 bases, with 13 bases left in between. CDR3 residues: CASRFRDIGNTIYF. The CDR3, as DNA: TGTGCCAGCAGATTCCGGGACATCGGAAACACCATATATTTT.

This chain joins TRBV19 and TRBJ2-2; D may match TRBD1 or TRBD2 (5 bases each). CDR1 LNHDA and CDR2 SQIVND come from the germline V gene (reference sequence). This CDR3 region has 15 residues. Trimming took 3 bases from V and 1 from J, leaving 9 bases between them. The CDR3 DNA reads as TGTGCCAGTAGTATTTGGGGGATGAACACCGGGGAGCTGTTTTTT. Residues: CASSIWGMNTGELFF. Variable domain in full (rest from reference TRBV19 and TRBJ2-2): DGGITQSPKYLFRKEGQNVTLSCEQNLNHDAMYWYRQDPGQGLRLIYYSQIVNDFQKGDIAEGYSVSREKKESFPLTVTSAQKNPTAFYLCASSIWGMNTGELFFGEGSRLTVL.

The rearrangement joins TRBV28 to TRBJ2-7; 7 nucleotides line up with TRBD1. V shed 4 bases and J 0 bases; nucleotides not matched to a gene: 9. Germline-derived CDR1 and CDR2 are MDHEN and SYDVKM. The CDR3 is made up of 16 amino acids. The CDR3: CASSSLDRASSYEQYF. CDR3 DNA: TGTGCCAGCAGTTCATTAGACAGGGCTAGCTCCTACGAGCAGTACTTC. Based on the CDR3 plus reference TRBV28 and TRBJ2-7, the full variable domain is DVKVTQSSRYLVKRTGEKVFLECVQDMDHENMFWYRQDPGLGLRLIYFSYDVKMKEKGDIPEGYSVSREKKERFSLILESASTNQTSMYLCASSSLDRASSYEQYFGPGTRLTVT.

This clone was recorded only once. The gene calls are TRBV4-1 and TRBJ2-1, with 8 bases identical to TRBD2. Germline CDR1 is MGHRA and CDR2 is YSYEKL. V lost 3 bases to trimming and J lost 3 bases; unmatched junction nucleotides: 4. The CDR3 contains 15 residues. The CDR3 DNA reads as TGCGCCAGCAGCCAGCAACTAGCGGTCTACAATGAGCAGTTCTTC. Its protein product is CASSQQLAVYNEQFF.

This chain uses TRBV5-5 with TRBJ2-1, with D possibly TRBD2 on 5 matching bases. The CDR3 covers 15 residues. Germline V gene data show CDR1 as SGHKS and CDR2 as YYEKEE (reference sequence). Trimming pared 4 bases from V and 0 bases from J, leaving 11 bases between. The CDR3 DNA is TGTGCCAGCAGCCTCGACGGGGACTCCTACAATGAGCAGTTCTTC. Its translation is CASSLDGDSYNEQFF.

This chain links TRBV11-2 with TRBJ2-1; a possible D gene is TRBD1 (5 bases). V lost 7 bases and J 9 bases, leaving 22 bases between the germline ends. Germline V CDR1 and CDR2: SGHAT, FQNNGV. The CDR3 is 15 residues long. The CDR3 sequence: CASTEGRTHILEQFF. The CDR3, as DNA: TGTGCCAGCACTGAAGGACGGACACATATTCTTGAGCAGTTCTTC.

The gene calls are TRBV29-1 and TRBJ2-1; unclear D gene. This CDR3 is built from 14 residues. Germline CDR1 reads SQVTM; CDR2 reads ANQGSEA. The V gene lost 3 bases and the J gene lost 0 bases, with 9 bases spanning the gap. The CDR3 sequence is CSVDSGNSYNEQFF. CDR3 nucleotides: TGCAGCGTTGATAGTGGAAACTCCTACAATGAGCAGTTCTTC.

V gene TRBV5-5 combines with J gene TRBJ2-7; D may be TRBD2 (5 bases). Germline-derived CDR1 and CDR2 are SGHKS and YYEKEE (reference sequence). The CDR3 extends over 14 amino acids. Trimming removed 2 bases at V and 1 base at J, with 10 bases between. The CDR3 spells CASSLTGLSYEQYF. Written as DNA, the CDR3 is TGTGCCAGCAGCTTAACTGGACTTTCCTACGAGCAGTACTTC.

V and J are TRBV5-4 and TRBJ2-7; D not certain. Germline loops: CDR1 SGHNT, CDR2 YYREEE (reference sequence). Trimming pared 2 bases from V and 2 bases from J, leaving 8 bases between. There are 13 residues in the CDR3. Here the CDR3 DNA reads TGTGCCAGCAGCTTAGACGGGCCCTACGAGCAGTACTTC. Protein product: CASSLDGPYEQYF.

This clone was counted a single time. V gene TRBV7-2 combines with J gene TRBJ2-7, with a tentative D call TRBD1 (6 bases). The CDR3 runs 15 residues. Germline lookup yields CDR1 SGHTA and CDR2 FQGNSA. V was trimmed by 1 base and J by 0 bases, leaving 10 bases between them. DNA for the CDR3: TGTGCCAGCAGCTTAGGGACAGCCCTCTCCTACGAGCAGTACTTC. Translated: CASSLGTALSYEQYF.

The chain joins TRBV5-1 to TRBJ2-5; 7 positions agree with TRBD2. V gave up 5 bases and J gave up 8 bases; unmatched junction bases: 6. The CDR3 runs 12 residues. Germline V gives CDR1 SGHRS, CDR2 YFSETQ. As DNA, the CDR3 is TGCGCCAGCAGTACCAGCGGGGAAACCCAGTACTTC. This codes for CASSTSGETQYF.